The 4 T cell receptor beta chains below all came from one sample that was sequenced in a study of vaccination and CD4 T cells after COVID-19. Oncomine TCR Beta short-read sequencing was applied to DNA from cultured CD4+ T cells. TCRdb fed the PCR reads into MiXCR, producing one record per CDR3 protein. The sample contains approximately 11,000 distinct CDR3 sequences, around 44% of which appear only once. Treatment noted: approximately 9-day PBMC culture with coronavirus spike peptide pools or control peptides (ViraFEST assay). These receptors' targets are unknown. The sample consisted of CD4+ T cells from blood, cultured in vitro. These TCRs come from a human donor who had recovered from COVID-19.

The genes are TRBV12-3 or TRBV12-4 and TRBJ2-2; no clear D. The CDR3 contains 13 residues. V was trimmed by 10 bases and J by 10 bases, leaving 19 bases between them. Here the CDR3 reads CATLGSPNEELFF. CDR3 sequence (DNA): TGTGCCACCCTAGGTAGCCCCAACGAGGAGCTGTTTTTT.

The chain is built from TRBV6-5 and TRBJ1-2; D is ambiguous. Germline V gene data show CDR1 as MNHEY and CDR2 as SVGAGI. Trimming pared 2 bases from V and 2 bases from J, leaving 9 bases between. This CDR3 is 14 amino acids long. For the CDR3, the DNA is TGTGCCAGCAGTTACCAGGCCTCGAACTATGGCTACACCTTC. Translating it yields CASSYQASNYGYTF.

This sequence joins TRBV19 and TRBJ2-6; 7 bases map to TRBD1. CDR1 and CDR2 (germline): LNHDA, SQIVND (reference sequence). This CDR3 comprises 19 residues. Trimming cost V 3 bases and J 0 bases; bases outside gene matches: 11. The CDR3 sequence is CASSIGTGTASSGANVLTF. CDR3 nucleotides: TGTGCCAGTAGTATCGGCACGGGGACAGCGAGCTCTGGGGCCAACGTCCTGACTTTC.

Only a few counts were recorded for this clonotype. The rearrangement joins TRBV6-5 to TRBJ1-3; D is undetermined. Germline CDR1 reads MNHEY; CDR2 reads SVGAGI. The V and J ends lost 5 bases and 0 bases respectively, with 20 bases between them. There are 18 residues in the CDR3. The CDR3 reads CASSPSKYGGYSGNTIYF. CDR3 DNA: TGTGCCAGCAGTCCCTCGAAGTATGGCGGGTACTCTGGAAACACCATATATTTT.